These 18 T cell receptor beta chains were sequenced from one sample in a study of radiotherapy plus CTLA-4 blockade in lung cancer. The method was immunoSEQ multiplex PCR; TCRdb's version includes in-frame clones alone and lacks a portion of them. The repertoire holds 40,000 to 45,000 clones, with about 77% as singletons. Sequenced material: peripheral blood, taken from a patient treated with radiotherapy plus ipilimumab. The source of these receptors is a human donor with non-small cell lung cancer who had stable disease on radiotherapy plus ipilimumab.

This chain uses TRBV7-3 with TRBJ2-7; 8 bases match TRBD2. V dropped 3 bases and J dropped 4; count of bases not matched to a gene: 8. This CDR3 spans 15 amino acids. Germline V gene lookup returns CDR1 SGHTA and CDR2 FQGTGA. The CDR3 region is CASSLAAGAGYEQYF. The CDR3 DNA is TGTGCCAGCAGCTTGGCAGCGGGGGCTGGTTACGAGCAGTACTTC.

The V call is TRBV5-1, the J call TRBJ2-5; a weak D match, TRBD2 (6 bases). The CDR3 consists of 14 residues. Germline CDR1 and CDR2: SGHRS and YFSETQ. Trimming stripped 4 bases from V and 4 bases from J, with 14 bases between. The CDR3 DNA reads as TGCGCCAGCAGCCCCTTGACCGGGGGAGAGACCCAGTACTTC. It specifies CASSPLTGGETQYF.

CDR3 nucleotides: TGTGCCAGCAGCCCCGACAGGGAGCAGTTCTTC. Translation gives CASSPDREQFF. V usage is TRBV11-3 and J usage is TRBJ2-1, with D perhaps TRBD1 (6 bases). The CDR3 sequence is 11 residues long. V lost 5 bases and J lost 10, with 9 bases in between. CDR1 and CDR2 from the germline V gene are SGHNT and YENEEA.

This clone came up a few times. V gene TRBV30 combines with J gene TRBJ1-1; the match to TRBD1 covers 7 bases. Losses at the gene ends were 4 bases for V and 3 bases for J; bases not matched to a gene: 5. The CDR3 has 13 amino acids. Germline CDR1 GTSNPN, CDR2 SVGIG (reference sequence). CDR3 sequence: CAWTDRADTEAFF. DNA for the CDR3: TGTGCCTGGACCGACAGGGCGGACACTGAAGCTTTCTTT.

The chain employs TRBV15 and TRBJ2-7; 11 bases are shared with TRBD2. CDR1 LNHNV and CDR2 YYDKDF come from the germline V gene (reference sequence). There are 18 residues in the CDR3. With V trimmed by 2 bases and J by 3 bases, 12 bases remained unmatched. The CDR3 region is CATSRYILTSGVFYEQYF. The CDR3 DNA is TGTGCCACCAGCAGATATATTTTGACTAGCGGGGTCTTCTACGAGCAGTACTTC.

This rearrangement joins TRBV5-1 to TRBJ2-2; 7 bases fit TRBD1. This CDR3 is built from 16 residues. The V gene end was trimmed by 0 bases and the J gene end by 2 bases; junction bases not matched to a gene: 4. Per the germline V gene, CDR1 is SGHRS and CDR2 is YFSETQ. The CDR3 sequence: CASSLGDSKNTGELFF. The CDR3 region has the DNA TGCGCCAGCAGCTTGGGGGACAGCAAAAACACCGGGGAGCTGTTTTTT.

As to this clone: An end of the junction does not agree with germline; a read error may underlie this. This chain connects TRBV11-3 to TRBJ2-3; 8 bases are shared with TRBD1. CDR3 size: 15 residues. CDR1 is SGHNT and CDR2 is YENEEA in the germline V gene. DNA of the CDR3: TGTGCCAGCAGCTTAGCGTACAGGGGGACAGATACGCGGTATTTT. Its translation is CASSLAYRGTDTRYF.

The V and J genes are TRBV5-1 and TRBJ2-3, with TRBD2 matching over 16 bases. The J segment lost 4 bases and the V segment lost 7 bases, leaving 6 bases of the junction unmatched. Germline V gene sequence: CDR1 SGHRS, CDR2 YFSETQ. The CDR3 runs to 16 residues. The CDR3 loop is CASRRGTSGGADTQYF. The CDR3 DNA follows: TGCGCCAGCCGACGAGGGACTAGCGGGGGGGCAGATACGCAGTATTTT. Variable domain in full (rest from reference TRBV5-1 and TRBJ2-3): KAGVTQTPRYLIKTRGQQVTLSCSPISGHRSVSWYQQTPGQGLQFLFEYFSETQRNKGNFPGRFSGRQFSNSRSEMNVSTLELGDSALYLCASRRGTSGGADTQYFGPGTRLTVL.

J is TRBJ2-2 and V is TRBV18, with 10 bases lining up with TRBD2. The germline gives CDR1 KGHSH, CDR2 LQKENI. The CDR3 runs 15 residues. Trimming cost V 8 bases and J 4 bases; bases outside gene matches: 7. The CDR3 reads CASIPGLATTGELFF. The CDR3 nucleotides are TGTGCCAGCATACCGGGACTAGCGACCACCGGGGAGCTGTTTTTT.

This clone was counted between two and nine times. The J gene is TRBJ1-4, the V gene TRBV30; the D is unclear. The V and J ends lost 0 bases and 2 bases respectively, with 7 bases between them. The CDR3 length is 14 residues. CDR1 and CDR2 (germline): GTSNPN, SVGIG (reference sequence). CDR3: CAWSVWSTNEKLFF. DNA for the CDR3: TGTGCCTGGAGTGTTTGGAGTACTAATGAAAAACTGTTTTTT. Complete variable domain (other parts from reference TRBV30 and TRBJ1-4): SQTIHQWPATLVQPVGSPLSLECTVEGTSNPNLYWYRQAAGRGLQLLFYSVGIGQISSEVPQNLSASRPQDRQFILSSKKLLLSDSGFYLCAWSVWSTNEKLFFGSGTQLSVL.

V usage is TRBV18 and J usage is TRBJ2-5, with no clear D. Germline V gene sequence: CDR1 KGHSH, CDR2 LQKENI. Trimming took 3 bases from V and 2 from J, leaving 19 bases between them. This CDR3 region has 17 residues. The DNA for the CDR3 is TGTGCCAGCTCACCTGGCGTACAGAACTTCGGACAAGAGACCCAGTACTTC. Translating it yields CASSPGVQNFGQETQYF.

This rearrangement joins TRBV5-4 to TRBJ1-2; maybe TRBD1 (6 bases). The CDR3 contains 14 residues. The germline V and J ends were trimmed by 2 bases and 9 bases, with 17 bases remaining between them. The germline gives CDR1 SGHNT, CDR2 YYREEE (reference sequence). The CDR3: CASSFGQGSSRYTF. DNA of the CDR3: TGTGCCAGCAGCTTTGGGCAGGGGTCATCGCGCTACACCTTC.

V usage is TRBV6-4 and J usage is TRBJ2-5; 7 nucleotides match TRBD1. CDR1 and CDR2 from the germline V gene are MRHNA and SNTAGT. The CDR3 has 19 residues. Germline trimming cut 2 bases from V and 4 bases from J; bases unmatched to any gene: 19. The CDR3 DNA follows: TGTGCCAGCAGTGACCCCATCGCCGCCCCCCACAGGGGACGAGAGACCCAGTACTTC. Translating it yields CASSDPIAAPHRGRETQYF.

The chain recombines TRBV5-5 with TRBJ1-1; TRBD1 is a possible D gene (6 bases). The CDR3 totals 13 residues. Between the trimmed V and J ends, which lost 2 bases and 4 bases, there was a span of 9 bases. Germline loops: CDR1 SGHKS, CDR2 YYEKEE (reference sequence). CDR3 amino acids: CASSLQGFTEAFF. The CDR3, as DNA: TGTGCCAGCAGCTTACAGGGCTTCACTGAAGCTTTCTTT.

The chain has TRBV5-5 and TRBJ1-2; TRBD1 is a possible D gene (6 bases). Trimming left V 1 base short and J 8 bases short, with 21 bases between. Germline V CDR1 and CDR2: SGHKS, YYEKEE (reference sequence). CDR3 length: 16 amino acids. The CDR3 DNA is TGTGCCAGCAGCTTGAGGACAGATCCAGCTATGGGGGGCTACACCTTC. Translating it yields CASSLRTDPAMGGYTF.

The chain is built from TRBV5-6 and TRBJ1-2; D gene unclear. The germline gives CDR1 SGHDT, CDR2 YYEEEE. The CDR3 extends over 14 amino acids. The V end lost 0 bases, the J end lost 2 bases, and 8 bases lay between the germline ends. CDR3 DNA: TGTGCCAGCAGCTTGGGGGCACCCAACTATGGCTACACCTTC. As protein: CASSLGAPNYGYTF.

This rearrangement joins TRBV18 to TRBJ1-6, with TRBD1 identical over 7 bases. Unmatched junction bases numbered 8, after V lost 4 bases and J lost 8 bases. CDR1 is KGHSH and CDR2 is LQKENI in the germline V gene. The CDR3 covers 15 residues. The CDR3 region is CASSRQTTGYSPLHF. DNA of the CDR3: TGTGCCAGCTCACGACAGACGACAGGGTATTCACCCCTCCACTTT. The variable domain in full, with the rest retrieved from reference TRBV18 and TRBJ1-6, is NAGVMQNPRHLVRRRGQEARLRCSPMKGHSHVYWYRQLPEEGLKFMVYLQKENIIDESGMPKERFSAEFPKEGPSILRIQQVVRGDSAAYFCASSRQTTGYSPLHFGNGTRLTVT.

This chain connects TRBV28 to TRBJ1-2; TRBD1 agrees at 8 bases. Germline-derived CDR1 and CDR2 are MDHEN and SYDVKM. V was pared by 6 bases and J by 8 bases, with 8 bases of the junction left unmatched. The CDR3 contains 13 residues. This CDR3 reads CASSLKQGGGYTF. CDR3 sequence (DNA): TGTGCCAGCAGCTTAAAACAGGGGGGAGGCTACACCTTC.